This T cell receptor beta chain originates from a study of Graves' ophthalmopathy and Graves' hyperthyroidism. Background on the study: Investigators collected peripheral blood at initial diagnosis, before any treatment was given. Study findings and constraints: In blood, most expanded thyroid clonotypes above 0.001 frequency were also detected.

In regard to this clonotype: Antigen unknown.

The V and J ends lost 5 bases and 3 bases respectively, with 16 bases between them. CDR1 is SQVTM, CDR2 ANQGSEA, per germline. The length of the CDR3 is 14 residues. Hyperthyroidism patients, aged 18 to 65, were newly diagnosed, under 2 months' duration. Isolation of PBMCs was performed using roughly 10 ml of fresh peripheral blood. Amplifying from RNA transcripts, the study obtained TCR beta CDR3 regions. HTBI-primed first-round RT-PCR preceded second-round multiplex PCR. TCRdb re-called the multiplex PCR reads through MiXCR, storing one row per CDR3 protein. The table shows just over 600,000 distinct CDR3 sequences, with about 20% occurring only once.

The chain is built from TRBV29-1 and TRBJ2-5; D is uncertain. This sequence was found in a woman between 18 and 29 years old with stable Graves' hyperthyroidism. Some clones in this sample may be carry-over from other donors' samples. The specimen was peripheral blood. CDR3 in DNA: TGCAGCGTTTATTCTCCCCTAATTGAAGAGACCCAGTACTTC. Translated: CSVYSPLIEETQYF.